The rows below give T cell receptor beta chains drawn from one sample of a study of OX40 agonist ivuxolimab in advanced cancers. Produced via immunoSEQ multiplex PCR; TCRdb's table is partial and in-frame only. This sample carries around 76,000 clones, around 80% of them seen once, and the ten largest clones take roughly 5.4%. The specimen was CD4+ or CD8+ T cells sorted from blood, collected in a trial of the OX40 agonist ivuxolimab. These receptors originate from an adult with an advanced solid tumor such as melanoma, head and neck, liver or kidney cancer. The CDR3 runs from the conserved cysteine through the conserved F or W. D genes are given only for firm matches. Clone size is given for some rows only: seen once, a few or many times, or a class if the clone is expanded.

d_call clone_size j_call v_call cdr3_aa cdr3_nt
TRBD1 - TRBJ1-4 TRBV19 CASSRTGGEKLFF TGTGCCAGTAGTCGGACAGGGGGAGAAAAACTGTTTTTT
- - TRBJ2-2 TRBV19 CASSRGAPGLSITGELFF TGTGCCAGTAGTAGGGGTGCGCCCGGGTTGAGTATCACCGGGGAGCTGTTTTTT
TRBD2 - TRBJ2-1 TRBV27 CASSLRRGNEQFF TGTGCCAGCAGTTTACGGCGGGGGAATGAGCAGTTCTTC
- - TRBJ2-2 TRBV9 CASSVGAKRRTGELFF TGTGCCAGCAGCGTAGGGGCCAAAAGGCGCACCGGGGAGCTGTTTTTT
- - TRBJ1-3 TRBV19 CASSIDWRPAGNTIYF TGTGCCAGTAGTATAGATTGGCGCCCCGCGGGAAACACCATATATTTT
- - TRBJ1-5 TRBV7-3 CASSLASQSNQPQHF TGTGCCAGCAGCTTAGCTTCCCAGAGCAATCAGCCCCAGCATTTT
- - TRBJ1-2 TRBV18 CASSPFPGHVDLGYGYTF TGTGCCAGCTCACCTTTCCCGGGACATGTAGACCTAGGCTATGGCTACACCTTC
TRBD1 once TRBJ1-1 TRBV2 CASSESPAGTDNTEAFF TGTGCCAGCAGTGAATCCCCGGCAGGGACAGATAACACTGAAGCTTTCTTT
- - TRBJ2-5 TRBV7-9 CASSLRARETQYF TGTGCCAGCAGCTTACGAGCGCGTGAGACCCAGTACTTC
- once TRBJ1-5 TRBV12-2 CASRRIRATQPQHF TGTGCAAGTCGCCGGATTCGTGCTACCCAGCCCCAGCATTTT
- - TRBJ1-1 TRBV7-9 CASSLAWQVNTEAFF TGTGCCAGCAGCTTAGCCTGGCAGGTGAACACTGAAGCTTTCTTT
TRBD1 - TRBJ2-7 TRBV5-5 CASSKPGQGNNEQYF TGTGCCAGCAGCAAACCGGGACAGGGGAACAACGAGCAGTACTTC
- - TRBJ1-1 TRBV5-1 CASRWEVNTEAFF TGCGCCAGCAGATGGGAGGTGAACACTGAAGCTTTCTTT
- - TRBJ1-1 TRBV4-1 CASSQRTVPLKAFF TGCGCCAGCAGCCAAAGGACGGTCCCCCTTAAAGCTTTCTTT
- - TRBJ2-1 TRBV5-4 CASRGQMDNEQFF TGTGCCAGCAGGGGACAAATGGACAATGAGCAGTTCTTC
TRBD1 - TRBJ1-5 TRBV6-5 CASRPTGTVNQPQHF TGTGCCAGCAGACCTACCGGGACAGTGAATCAGCCCCAGCATTTT
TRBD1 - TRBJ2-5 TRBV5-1 CASSLFDRDQETQYF TGCGCCAGCAGCTTGTTCGACAGGGACCAAGAGACCCAGTACTTC
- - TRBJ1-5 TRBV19 CASSDPRVSNQPQHF TGTGCCAGTAGTGACCCCAGGGTAAGCAATCAGCCCCAGCATTTT
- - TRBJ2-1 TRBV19 CASTFRDSANEQFF TGTGCCAGTACCTTCCGGGATAGCGCCAATGAGCAGTTCTTC
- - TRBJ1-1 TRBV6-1 CANSLGPRTEAFF TGTGCCAACTCGTTGGGCCCCCGGACTGAAGCTTTCTTT
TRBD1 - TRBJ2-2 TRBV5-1 CASSLTGVPGELFF TGCGCCAGCAGCTTGACAGGGGTCCCCGGGGAGCTGTTTTTT
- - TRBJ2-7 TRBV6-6 CASSYRSAGTYEQYF TGTGCCAGCAGTTATCGGTCGGCGGGAACCTACGAGCAGTACTTC
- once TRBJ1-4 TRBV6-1 CASLGGGGEKLFF TGTGCCAGCCTCGGTGGGGGAGGGGAAAAACTGTTTTTT
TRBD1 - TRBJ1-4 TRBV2 CASAQTGLDEKLFF TGTGCCAGCGCTCAGACAGGGCTGGATGAAAAACTGTTTTTT